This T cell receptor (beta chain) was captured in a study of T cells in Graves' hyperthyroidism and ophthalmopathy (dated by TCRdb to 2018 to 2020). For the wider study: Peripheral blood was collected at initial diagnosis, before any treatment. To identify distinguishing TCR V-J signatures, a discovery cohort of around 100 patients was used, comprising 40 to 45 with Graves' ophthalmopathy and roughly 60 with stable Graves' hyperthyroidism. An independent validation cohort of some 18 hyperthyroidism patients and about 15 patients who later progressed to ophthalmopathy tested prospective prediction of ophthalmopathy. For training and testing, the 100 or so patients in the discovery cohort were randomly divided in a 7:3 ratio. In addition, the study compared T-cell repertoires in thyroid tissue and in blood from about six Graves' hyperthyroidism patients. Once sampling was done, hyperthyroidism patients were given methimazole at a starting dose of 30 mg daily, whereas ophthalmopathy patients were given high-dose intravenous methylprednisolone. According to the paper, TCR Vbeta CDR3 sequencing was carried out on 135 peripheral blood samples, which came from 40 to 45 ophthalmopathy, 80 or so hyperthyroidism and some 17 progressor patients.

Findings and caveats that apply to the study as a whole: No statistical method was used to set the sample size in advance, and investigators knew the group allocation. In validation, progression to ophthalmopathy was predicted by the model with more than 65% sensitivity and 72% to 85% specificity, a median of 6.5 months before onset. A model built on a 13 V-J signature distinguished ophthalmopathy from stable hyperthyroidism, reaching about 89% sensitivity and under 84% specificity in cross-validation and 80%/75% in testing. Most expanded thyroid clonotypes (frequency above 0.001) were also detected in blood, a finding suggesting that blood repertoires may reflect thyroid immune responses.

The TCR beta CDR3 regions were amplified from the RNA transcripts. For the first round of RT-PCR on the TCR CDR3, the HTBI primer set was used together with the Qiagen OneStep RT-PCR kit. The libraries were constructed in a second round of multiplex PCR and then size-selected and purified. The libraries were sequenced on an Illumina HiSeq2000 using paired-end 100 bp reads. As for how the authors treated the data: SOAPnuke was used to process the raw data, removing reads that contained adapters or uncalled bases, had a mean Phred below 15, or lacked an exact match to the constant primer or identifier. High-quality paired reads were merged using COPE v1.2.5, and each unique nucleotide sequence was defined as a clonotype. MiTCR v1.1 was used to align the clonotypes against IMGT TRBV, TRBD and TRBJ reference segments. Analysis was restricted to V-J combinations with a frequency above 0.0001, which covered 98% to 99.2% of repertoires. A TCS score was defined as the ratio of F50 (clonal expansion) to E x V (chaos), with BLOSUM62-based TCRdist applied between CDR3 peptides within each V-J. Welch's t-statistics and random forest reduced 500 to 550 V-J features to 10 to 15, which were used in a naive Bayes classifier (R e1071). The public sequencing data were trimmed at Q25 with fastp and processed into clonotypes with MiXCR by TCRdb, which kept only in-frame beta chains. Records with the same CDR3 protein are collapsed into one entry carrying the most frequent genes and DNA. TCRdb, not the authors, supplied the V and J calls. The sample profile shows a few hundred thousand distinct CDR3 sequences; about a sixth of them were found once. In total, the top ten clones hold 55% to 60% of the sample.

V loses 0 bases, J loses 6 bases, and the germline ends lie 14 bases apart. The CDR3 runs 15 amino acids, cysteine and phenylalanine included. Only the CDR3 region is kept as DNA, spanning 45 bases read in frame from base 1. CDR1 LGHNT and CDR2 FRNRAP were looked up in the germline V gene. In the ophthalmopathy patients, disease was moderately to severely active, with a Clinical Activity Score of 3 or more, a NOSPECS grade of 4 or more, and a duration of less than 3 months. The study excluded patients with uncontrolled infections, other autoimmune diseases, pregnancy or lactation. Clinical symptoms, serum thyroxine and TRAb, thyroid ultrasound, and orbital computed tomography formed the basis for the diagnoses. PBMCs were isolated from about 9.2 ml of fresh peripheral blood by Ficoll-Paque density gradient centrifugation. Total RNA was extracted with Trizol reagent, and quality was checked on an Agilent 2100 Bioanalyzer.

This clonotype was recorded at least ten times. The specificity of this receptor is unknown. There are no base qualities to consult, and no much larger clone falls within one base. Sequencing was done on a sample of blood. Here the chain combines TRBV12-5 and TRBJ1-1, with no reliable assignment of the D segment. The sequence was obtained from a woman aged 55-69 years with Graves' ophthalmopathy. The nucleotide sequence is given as TGTGCTAGTGGTTTGGTAATGTTTGGAGGTCCTGAAGCTTTCTTT. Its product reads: CASGLVMFGGPEAFF.